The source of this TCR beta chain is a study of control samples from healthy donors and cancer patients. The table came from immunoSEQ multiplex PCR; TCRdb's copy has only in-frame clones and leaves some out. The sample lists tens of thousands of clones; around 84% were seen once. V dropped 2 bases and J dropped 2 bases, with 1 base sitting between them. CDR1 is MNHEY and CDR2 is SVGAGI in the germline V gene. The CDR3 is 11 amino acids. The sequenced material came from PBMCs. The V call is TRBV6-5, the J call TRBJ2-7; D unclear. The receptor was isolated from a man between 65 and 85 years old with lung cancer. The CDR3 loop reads CASSYAYEQYF. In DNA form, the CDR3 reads TGTGCCAGCAGTTACGCCTACGAGCAGTACTTC.